One sample yielded the 20 T cell receptor beta chains listed below, sequenced in a study of identical twins. Each CDR3 protein gets one entry after TCRdb re-called the 5' RACE reads with MiXCR. The sample includes 1.5 million to 2 million distinct CDR3 sequences, around a third of them seen just once. The sample taken for sequencing was cord blood. The receptor set was obtained from a newborn girl in good health.

This chain uses TRBV6-5 with TRBJ1-2; D remains ambiguous. CDR3 size: 17 residues. Trimming pared 0 bases from V and 2 bases from J, leaving 16 bases between. Looked up from germline, CDR1 is MNHEY and CDR2 is SVGAGI. CDR3 loop: CASSYSHLSEPNYGYTF. The CDR3 DNA reads as TGTGCCAGCAGTTACTCCCACCTTTCTGAACCAAACTATGGCTACACCTTC.

This clonotype was counted only a few times. The chain is built from TRBV12-3 or TRBV12-4 and TRBJ1-1, with D uncertain. V was trimmed by 0 bases and J by 5 bases, leaving 7 bases between them. The CDR3 length is 13 residues. Here the CDR3 reads CASSLAMRTEAFF. The CDR3, as DNA: TGTGCCAGCAGTTTAGCGATGAGGACTGAAGCTTTCTTT.

The CDR3 region has the DNA TGTGCCAGCAGTAGGAGGGAGATAGTGGGAGAGACCCAGTACTTC. It translates to CASSRREIVGETQYF. V usage is TRBV6-6 and J usage is TRBJ2-7; TRBD2 might be the D (6 bases). The J call is doubtful: the DNA matches TRBJ2-5 better. Germline assignment: CDR1 MNHNY and CDR2 SVGAGI (reference sequence). The CDR3 is 15 amino acids.

This clonotype was recorded a few times. V is TRBV2 and J is TRBJ1-1, with TRBD1 identical over 9 bases. Per germline, CDR1 SNHLY and CDR2 FYNNEI. The CDR3 sequence is 14 residues long. V was pared by 6 bases and J by 5 bases, with 7 bases of the junction left unmatched. The CDR3 loop is CASSGGQGETEAFF. The CDR3 DNA reads TGTGCCAGCAGCGGGGGACAGGGTGAAACTGAAGCTTTCTTT.

This chain connects TRBV4-2 to TRBJ2-1; TRBD2 matches 9 bases. This CDR3 contains 16 residues. Germline CDR1 reads LGHNA; CDR2 reads YNFKEQ. V was clipped by 0 bases and J by 3 bases; unmatched bases: 3. The CDR3 loop is CASSQDRRGGYNEQFF. As DNA, the CDR3 is TGTGCCAGCAGCCAAGATCGGCGGGGGGGCTACAATGAGCAGTTCTTC.

V gene TRBV2 combines with J gene TRBJ2-3, with no clear D. The CDR3 is made up of 16 amino acids. From germline, CDR1 is SNHLY and CDR2 FYNNEI. Trimming shortened V by 3 bases and J by 0 bases, and 13 bases separated the two germline ends. CDR3 nucleotide sequence: TGTGCCAGCAGTGAGGTTCGGCTTCTGAGCACAGATACGCAGTATTTT. Its protein product is CASSEVRLLSTDTQYF.

This clonotype came up many times. The chain recombines TRBV29-1 with TRBJ2-1; D is uncertain. The CDR3 extends over 15 amino acids. Trimming took off 2 bases at V and 4 bases at J, with 15 bases between the two ends. Per the germline V gene, CDR1 is SQVTM and CDR2 is ANQGSEA. The CDR3, as DNA: TGCAGCGTTGAAATGACCTCCCTCATTTACAATGAGCAGTTCTTC. This sequence encodes CSVEMTSLIYNEQFF.

This clonotype was detected once. The genes are TRBV27 and TRBJ2-7, with TRBD1 as a possible D gene (5 bases). The length of the CDR3 is 14 residues. Germline lookup yields CDR1 MNHEY and CDR2 SMNVEV (reference sequence). Trimming removed 6 bases from V and 2 bases from J, with 14 bases in between. CDR3 loop: CASSFYRLPYEQYF. CDR3 sequence (DNA): TGTGCCAGCAGCTTTTACAGGCTTCCCTACGAGCAGTACTTC.

This clonotype was detected a few times. CDR3 DNA: TGCAGTGTAACTCAATCCCAGGGGGCCTACGAGCAGTACTTC. This gives the protein CSVTQSQGAYEQYF. This chain links TRBV20-1 with TRBJ2-7; TRBD1 matches at 7 bases. V shed 7 bases, J shed 2 bases, and the junction held 11 bases outside the gene matches. The CDR3 runs to 14 residues. Germline V gives CDR1 DFQATT, CDR2 SNEGSKA (reference sequence).

This clonotype was detected only a few times. V gene TRBV25-1 combines with J gene TRBJ2-4; TRBD1 matches 9 bases. After removal of 1 base from V and 4 bases from J, the junction contained 8 bases not matched to a gene. The CDR3 extends over 17 amino acids. Germline CDR1 and CDR2: MGHDK and SYGVNS. The CDR3 is CASSEFSWGQGKNIQYF. Here the CDR3 DNA reads TGTGCCAGCAGTGAATTCTCCTGGGGACAGGGTAAAAACATTCAGTACTTC.

This clonotype was found many times. The chain joins TRBV29-1 to TRBJ2-7, with 10 bases fitting TRBD1. Germline values: CDR1 SQVTM, CDR2 ANQGSEA. The CDR3 length is 14 residues. J gave up 0 bases and V 6 bases, and 5 bases lay outside the gene matches. CDR3 DNA: TGCAGCGTGTGGGACAGGGGCAGCTCCTACGAGCAGTACTTC. As protein: CSVWDRGSSYEQYF.

The table lists this clonotype with a few counts. V usage is TRBV20-1 and J usage is TRBJ2-3; D is unresolved. V lost 2 bases and J lost 0, with 12 bases in between. CDR1 and CDR2 (germline): DFQATT, SNEGSKA (reference sequence). This CDR3 is built from 15 residues. The CDR3 sequence is CSARKLQISTDTQYF. The DNA of the CDR3 is TGCAGTGCTAGAAAGCTTCAGATCAGCACAGATACGCAGTATTTT.

The rearrangement joins TRBV6-5 to TRBJ1-5, with D maybe TRBD1 (5 bases). Between the trimmed V and J ends, which lost 9 bases and 4 bases, there was a span of 19 bases. This CDR3 is 15 amino acids long. Germline values: CDR1 MNHEY, CDR2 SVGAGI. CDR3 residues: CASRQGMAKNQPQHF. Written as DNA, the CDR3 is TGTGCCAGTCGGCAGGGAATGGCGAAGAATCAGCCCCAGCATTTT.

Only a few counts were recorded for this clonotype. This chain links TRBV7-2 with TRBJ1-1; D unclear. CDR1 and CDR2 from the germline V gene are SGHTA and FQGNSA. Trimming took 5 bases from V and 0 from J, leaving 10 bases between them. CDR3 length: 14 residues. Here the CDR3 reads CASSVQLMNTEAFF. CDR3 nucleotides: TGTGCCAGCAGCGTGCAGCTCATGAACACTGAAGCTTTCTTT.

This clonotype showed up just a few times. The V and J genes are TRBV20-1 and TRBJ1-1; D remains unclear. This CDR3 is 14 amino acids long. Trimming pared 3 bases from V and 1 base from J, leaving 12 bases between. The V gene's germline CDR1 is DFQATT and CDR2 SNEGSKA (reference sequence). Here the CDR3 DNA reads TGCAGTGCTAGGAGTGTCGGTAGGAACACTGAAGCTTTCTTT. This translates into CSARSVGRNTEAFF.

This clonotype was seen many times. V gene TRBV28 combines with J gene TRBJ2-7, with 7 positions matching TRBD2. V trimming: 4 bases; J trimming: 3 bases; junction bases outside the gene matches: 12. The CDR3 contains 16 residues. The germline V gene has CDR1 MDHEN and CDR2 SYDVKM. CDR3 loop: CASSYPAREGRYEQYF. CDR3 nucleotides: TGTGCCAGCAGTTATCCCGCCAGGGAGGGCCGCTACGAGCAGTACTTC.

This clonotype was observed a few times. V is TRBV12-3 or TRBV12-4 and J is TRBJ1-2; a weak D match, TRBD1 (6 bases). V was shortened by 5 bases and J by 4 bases, with 14 bases between the two germline ends. The CDR3 is made up of 14 amino acids. CDR3 in DNA: TGTGCCAGCAGTGCTCAGGGGCCGGGCTATGGCTACACCTTC. This gives the protein CASSAQGPGYGYTF.

As regards this clonotype: An end of the junction does not agree with germline; a read error may underlie this. The rearrangement links TRBV20-1 to TRBJ2-4, with D perhaps matching TRBD1 (5 bases). The CDR3 has 13 residues. Germline V gene lookup returns CDR1 DFQATT and CDR2 SNEGSKA (reference sequence). DNA of the CDR3: TGCAGTGCTAGGGGGCCGGCCAAAACCATTCAGTACTTC. Amino acid sequence: CSARGPAKTIQYF.

The chain employs TRBV20-1 and TRBJ2-3; TRBD2 matches at 12 bases. V was pared by 0 bases and J by 6 bases, with 10 bases of the junction left unmatched. Looked up from germline, CDR1 is DFQATT and CDR2 is SNEGSKA (reference sequence). CDR3 length: 17 residues. The CDR3 loop is CSARDPSGRATRDTQYF. The CDR3 DNA follows: TGCAGTGCTAGAGACCCTAGCGGGAGGGCCACCAGGGATACGCAGTATTTT.

V is TRBV7-2 and J is TRBJ1-2; tentatively, D is TRBD1 (5 bases). V lost 5 bases to trimming and J lost 4 bases, with 17 bases between them. The CDR3 loop spans 15 amino acids. CDR1 is SGHTA, CDR2 FQGNSA, per germline. DNA of the CDR3: TGTGCCAGCAGCCTCCACCGGGACGGCTCCTATGGCTACACCTTC. It specifies CASSLHRDGSYGYTF.